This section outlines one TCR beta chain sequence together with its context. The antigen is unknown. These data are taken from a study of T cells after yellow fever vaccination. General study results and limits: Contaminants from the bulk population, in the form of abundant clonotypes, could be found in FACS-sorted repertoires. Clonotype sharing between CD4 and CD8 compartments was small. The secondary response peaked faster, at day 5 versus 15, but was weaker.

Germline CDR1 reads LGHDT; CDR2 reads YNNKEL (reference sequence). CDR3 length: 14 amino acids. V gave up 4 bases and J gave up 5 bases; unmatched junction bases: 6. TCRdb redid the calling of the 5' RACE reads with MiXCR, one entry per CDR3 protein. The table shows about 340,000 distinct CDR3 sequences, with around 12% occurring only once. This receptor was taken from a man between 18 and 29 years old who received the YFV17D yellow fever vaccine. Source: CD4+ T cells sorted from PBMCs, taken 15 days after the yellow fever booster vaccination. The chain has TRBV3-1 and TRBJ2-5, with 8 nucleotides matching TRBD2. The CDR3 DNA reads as TGTGCCAGCAGCCCCCGCGGGGGGCCGGAGACCCAGTACTTC. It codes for CASSPRGGPETQYF.